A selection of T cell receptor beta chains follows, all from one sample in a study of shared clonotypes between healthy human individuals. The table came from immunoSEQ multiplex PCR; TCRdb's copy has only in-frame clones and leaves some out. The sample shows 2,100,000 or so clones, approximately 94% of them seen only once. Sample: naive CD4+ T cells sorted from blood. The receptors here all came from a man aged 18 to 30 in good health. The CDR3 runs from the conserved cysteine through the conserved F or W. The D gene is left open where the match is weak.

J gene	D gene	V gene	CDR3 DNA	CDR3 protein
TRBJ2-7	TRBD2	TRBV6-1	TGTGCCAGCAGGGGGACTAGCGGGAACCTCTACGAGCAGTACTTC	CASRGTSGNLYEQYF
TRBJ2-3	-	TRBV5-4	TGTGCCAGCAGCCCGGGCCCAGGTGGGGATACGCAGTATTTT	CASSPGPGGDTQYF
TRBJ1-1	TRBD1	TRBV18	TGTGCCAGCTCACCACCGGTGAGCGGGACAGTGAACACTGAAGCTTTCTTT	CASSPPVSGTVNTEAFF
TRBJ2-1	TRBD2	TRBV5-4	TGTGCCAGCAGCTTAAGACTAGCCAATGAGCAGTTCTTC	CASSLRLANEQFF
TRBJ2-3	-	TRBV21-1	TGTGCCAGCAGCTCCCTGCACGCGGGACTAGCGGGGGCAACAGATACGCAGTATTTT	CASSSLHAGLAGATDTQYF
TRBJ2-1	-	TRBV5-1	TGCGCCAGCAGCTCCTCGGTGCCCCCGGATGAGCAGTTCTTC	CASSSSVPPDEQFF
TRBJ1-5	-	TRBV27	TGTGCCAGCAGGAAATCTAGGGATCAGCCCCAGCATTTT	CASRKSRDQPQHF
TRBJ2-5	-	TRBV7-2	TGTGCCAGCAGCCCCCGGCGCGTTACGGAGACCCAGTACTTC	CASSPRRVTETQYF
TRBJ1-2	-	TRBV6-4	TGTGCCAGCAGGGGGTCAAACGGCTACACCTTC	CASRGSNGYTF
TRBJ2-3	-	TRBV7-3	TGTGCCAGCAGTTCCGGGACGCCTGGGGTAGATACGCAGTATTTT	CASSSGTPGVDTQYF
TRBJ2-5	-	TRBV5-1	TGCGCCAGCAGCTTGGTCGGGGGAGGAGAGACCCAGTACTTC	CASSLVGGGETQYF
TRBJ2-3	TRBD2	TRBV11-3	TGTGCCAGCAGCTTAGACGGGAGGGCCCTCGGCACAGATACGCAGTATTTT	CASSLDGRALGTDTQYF